This T cell receptor beta chain originates from a study of blood T cells in healthy people across ages (dated by TCRdb to about 2015). About the study as a whole: In model experiments, template switching captured about one uniquely barcoded TCR beta cDNA molecule for every two T cells. The study analyzed two additional independent replicas of 1 million unique cDNA reads from the same blood draw for two donors, one aged 18 to 30 and one aged 80 or older. To avoid experimental bias, donors of different ages were distributed randomly across sequencing lanes. The donors were split into four age groups: young (average 16 years), middle-aged (39), aged (approximately 60) and long-lived (approximately 80). Using deep sequencing normalized with unique cDNA molecular identifiers, the study measured how TCR beta repertoire diversity changes with age. The research as a whole found: Observed TCR beta diversity correlated strongly with the percentage of naive T cells measured by flow cytometry. Because the CMV infection status of the donors was unknown, age-related changes in expanded clonotypes may potentially have been confounded. As age increased, observed TCR beta diversity per million T cells dropped in a roughly linear way, and a significant reduction was already evident by age 40. Estimates of total diversity based on one million sequenced T cells were considered lower bounds and underestimates. Conclusive comparison of naive and antigen-experienced compartments was prevented by the profiling of bulk unsorted PBMCs. Compared with the aged group, the long-lived group had more naive CD4+ T cells, fewer expanded clones and increased TCR diversity, a pattern suggesting age selection.

Only a few counts were recorded for this clonotype. Its antigen remains unidentified. One base away there is no much larger clone; base qualities are not given. The CDR3 goes from the cysteine to the phenylalanine over 13 residues. The CDR3 DNA has 39 bases and is translated from base 1. For this chain, trimming is 7 bases at the V end and 6 bases at the J end, and the number of junction bases without a gene match is 5. From a lookup of the germline V gene, CDR1 and CDR2 are SQVTM and ANQGSEA. Systemically healthy Caucasian individuals from Russia, roughly 40 in total and aged about 6 to 100 years, were included as donors. Each donor gave 8 to 10 milliliters of peripheral blood, drawn into EDTA-treated Vacutainer tubes. PBMCs were isolated by Ficoll-Paque density-gradient centrifugation, with at least 6 million obtained per sample. Trizol reagent was used to extract total RNA from PBMCs, with at least 5 micrograms per sample. Naive CD45RAhigh/CD27high T cell percentages were measured by flow cytometry on a PBMC aliquot from every donor.

The method was 5' RACE. Sequencing instrument: Illumina HiSeq 2500. The second PCR ran for roughly 7 to 12 cycles and used a J-beta primer mix along with a sample-barcoded 5' primer. Each TCR beta cDNA molecule received a unique molecular identifier from a template-switch 5' adaptor carrying 12 random nucleotides. At least 3 million CDR3-containing paired-end reads were obtained from each sample. First-strand cDNA was synthesized from all RNA with the Mint cDNA synthesis kit, primed by a TRBC-specific oligonucleotide. After uracil-DNA glycosylase treatment, a first 18-cycle PCR used universal primers M1SS and BC2_uni_R on all cDNA. The original pipeline was this. Each sample was normalized by randomly selecting 1 million high-quality reads, each carrying a distinct molecular identifier. Instead of being binned into consensus sequences, reads that shared molecular identifiers were thrown out. CDR3 identification, clonotype clustering and error correction used MiTCR with a Q25 quality threshold and the strictest error-elimination algorithm. A nonparametric unseen species model with Euler transformation was used to estimate lower-bound total TCR beta diversity. TCRdb itself trimmed the public reads at Q25 with fastp, ran MiXCR and retained productive beta chains. Entries that share a CDR3 protein sequence are merged under the most common genes and DNA. The authors' filters were not applied to this entry. In this sample the table shows approximately 290,000 distinct CDR3 sequences, roughly a quarter of which occur a single time. Clones ranked in the top ten supply 29% of the sample.

The rearranged segments are TRBV29-1 and TRBJ2-5; a stretch of 13 junction bases matches TRBD2. The sample consisted of blood. This TCR came from a woman aged 65 to 85 in good health. The DNA reads as follows: TGCAGCGCAGGGACTAGCGGGACCCAGACCCAGTACTTC. Protein translation: CSAGTSGTQTQYF. Where the CDR3 stops, the reference TRBV29-1 and TRBJ2-5 genes take over; the full variable domain is SAVISQKPSRDICQRGTSLTIQCQVDSQVTMMFWYRQQPGQSLTLIATANQGSEATYESGFVIDKFPISRPNLTFSTLTVSNMSPEDSSIYLCSAGTSGTQTQYFGPGTRLLVL.